This T cell receptor (beta chain) was identified during a study of spatial heterogeneity in lung cancer. At the level of the study: Follow-up PBMC samples were sequenced when available, at a median of around two years after resection. Regarding the study as a whole: Whereas they appeared in blood less at follow-up, ubiquitous expanded tumor TCRs appeared there more at resection.

The CDR3 extends over 15 amino acids. V lost 4 bases, J lost 5 bases, and 14 bases lay in between. Germline values: CDR1 MNHEY, CDR2 SMNVEV (reference sequence). A distinct unique molecular identifier was carried by each TCR cDNA molecule. TCRdb reanalysed the 5' RACE reads using MiXCR and keeps one entry per CDR3 protein. The sample carries around 110,000 distinct CDR3 sequences, 12% recorded once. Time point denoted: blood at routine non-recurrence follow-up after resection. Extraction of whole RNA from tumor, nontumor lung or frozen PBMC preceded unsorted sequencing. A note on this clonotype: Its antigen is still unknown.

Sequencing used PBMCs, obtained at follow-up. V is TRBV27 and J is TRBJ1-4, with a possible D match to TRBD1 (5 bases). The sequence was obtained from a male donor with early-stage non-small cell lung cancer. Here the CDR3 DNA reads TGTGCCAGCAGTTCCCCCGGGACCGGGAATGAAAAACTGTTTTTT. Protein product: CASSSPGTGNEKLFF.